Below are 19 T cell receptor beta chains sequenced from a single sample in a study of T cell responses to AZD1222 COVID-19 vaccine. TCRdb's copy holds only in-frame clones and misses some; the assay was immunoSEQ multiplex PCR. This sample has around 170,000 clones, with 91% found just once. This sample comprised peripheral blood, obtained on day 0 of AZD1222 vaccination. These receptors came from an adult in good health.

The chain joins TRBV6-5 to TRBJ1-1, with D unclear. Looked up from germline, CDR1 is MNHEY and CDR2 is SVGAGI. The CDR3 length is 11 residues. The CDR3 bases are TGTGCTGCGGGTTTGAACACTGAAGCTTTCTTT. The encoded protein is CAAGLNTEAFF.

The CDR3, as DNA: TGCGCCAGCAGCCCGGGGGACAGGGATAATGAAAAACTGTTTTTT. Its protein product is CASSPGDRDNEKLFF. The chain couples TRBV4-1 to TRBJ1-4, with 9 bases identical to TRBD1. Germline V lookup: CDR1 MGHRA, CDR2 YSYEKL. This CDR3 contains 15 residues. V shed 4 bases and J 4 bases; nucleotides not matched to a gene: 4.

The chain couples TRBV13 to TRBJ2-7, with TRBD2 matching over 10 bases. Losses at the gene ends were 5 bases for V and 7 bases for J; bases not matched to a gene: 2. CDR1 and CDR2 (germline): PRHDT, FYEKMQ (reference sequence). CDR3 length: 12 amino acids. CDR3 coding DNA: TGTGCCAGCAGCATACTAGCGGGGGAGCAGTACTTC. Its translation is CASSILAGEQYF. The whole variable domain, remainder taken from reference TRBV13 and TRBJ2-7, is AAGVIQSPRHLIKEKRETATLKCYPIPRHDTVYWYQQGPGQDPQFLISFYEKMQSDKGSIPDRFSAQQFSDYHSELNMSSLELGDSALYFCASSILAGEQYFGPGTRLTVT.

This rearrangement joins TRBV12-5 to TRBJ2-5, with 7 bases aligning to TRBD1. This CDR3 has 16 amino acids. Germline lookup yields CDR1 LGHNT and CDR2 FRNRAP. Germline trimming cut 1 base from V and 4 bases from J; bases unmatched to any gene: 9. The CDR3 sequence is CASGLARDSLRETQYF. Here the CDR3 DNA reads TGTGCTAGTGGTTTGGCCAGGGACAGCCTGAGAGAGACCCAGTACTTC.

The chain couples TRBV9 to TRBJ2-6, with D hard to call. From germline, CDR1 is SGDLS and CDR2 YYNGEE. CDR3 length: 18 amino acids. The germline V and J ends were trimmed by 0 bases and 0 bases, with 13 bases remaining between them. CDR3 loop: CASSVGGLANSGANVLTF. CDR3 DNA: TGTGCCAGCAGCGTAGGGGGTCTCGCCAACTCTGGGGCCAACGTCCTGACTTTC.

The chain recombines TRBV28 with TRBJ1-2; a possible D gene is TRBD1 (5 bases). The germline gives CDR1 MDHEN, CDR2 SYDVKM. The CDR3 is 15 amino acids. Trimming stripped 6 bases from V and 7 bases from J, with 21 bases between. The CDR3 protein is CASRPRGGTRTGYTF. The CDR3 DNA is TGTGCCAGCAGACCTAGGGGCGGAACTCGGACTGGCTACACCTTC.

The chain recombines TRBV28 with TRBJ1-5; possibly TRBD1 for D (5 bases). The V gene lost 5 bases and the J gene lost 1 base, with 12 bases spanning the gap. The CDR3 is made up of 15 amino acids. Germline CDR1 MDHEN, CDR2 SYDVKM. The CDR3 DNA is TGTGCCAGCAGTGGGGGAGTACAGAGCAATCAGCCCCAGCATTTT. Its protein is CASSGGVQSNQPQHF. The full variable domain, completed using reference TRBV28 and TRBJ1-5, is DVKVTQSSRYLVKRTGEKVFLECVQDMDHENMFWYRQDPGLGLRLIYFSYDVKMKEKGDIPEGYSVSREKKERFSLILESASTNQTSMYLCASSGGVQSNQPQHFGDGTRLSIL.

The genes are TRBV5-5 and TRBJ1-5; the D gene is possibly TRBD1 (5 bases). Germline V lookup: CDR1 SGHKS, CDR2 YYEKEE (reference sequence). V lost 4 bases and J lost 2, with 7 bases in between. This CDR3 is built from 13 residues. CDR3 nucleotides: TGTGCCAGCAGCCCGACAGGCAATCAGCCCCAGCATTTT. Its protein product is CASSPTGNQPQHF.

The chain combines TRBV6-4 with TRBJ2-3; the D is unclear. This CDR3 is built from 15 residues. The germline CDR1 and CDR2 sequences are MRHNA and SNTAGT. Trimming removed 6 bases from V and 3 bases from J, with 16 bases in between. CDR3 sequence reads: CASSVRSASTDTQYF. In nucleotides, the CDR3 is TGTGCCAGCAGCGTTAGGTCCGCTTCGACAGATACGCAGTATTTT.

This chain joins TRBV5-5 and TRBJ1-6; 7 nucleotides align to TRBD1. This CDR3 contains 14 residues. Germline CDR1 is SGHKS and CDR2 is YYEKEE (reference sequence). V gave up 6 bases and J gave up 7 bases; unmatched junction bases: 7. In nucleotides, the CDR3 is TGTGCCAGCATCCCCAGACAGGGAAATTCACCCCTCCACTTT. It specifies CASIPRQGNSPLHF.

This clone was counted a single time. The V call is TRBV27, the J call TRBJ1-2; 11 nucleotides match TRBD1. The V gene end was trimmed by 6 bases and the J gene end by 8 bases; junction bases not matched to a gene: 11. CDR3 size: 15 residues. CDR1 and CDR2 (germline): MNHEY, SMNVEV (reference sequence). CDR3 amino acids: CASSPSGTGGRGYTF. Here the CDR3 DNA reads TGTGCCAGCAGCCCCAGCGGGACAGGGGGTAGGGGCTACACCTTC.

This chain uses TRBV7-9 with TRBJ2-2; D is perhaps TRBD1 (6 bases). The germline V gene encodes CDR1 SEHNR and CDR2 FQNEAQ (reference sequence). This CDR3 is built from 15 residues. With 3 bases removed from V and 1 base from J, the gap between germline ends came to 9 bases. This chain's CDR3 is CASSFRTVNTGELFF. In nucleotides, the CDR3 is TGTGCCAGCAGCTTCCGGACAGTGAACACCGGGGAGCTGTTTTTT. Combining the CDR3 with reference TRBV7-9 and TRBJ2-2 gives the whole variable domain DTGVSQNPRHKITKRGQNVTFRCDPISEHNRLYWYRQTLGQGPEFLTYFQNEAQLEKSRLLSDRFSAERPKGSFSTLEIQRTEQGDSAMYLCASSFRTVNTGELFFGEGSRLTVL.

V is TRBV30 and J is TRBJ1-5; D not certain. Trimming left V 0 bases short and J 0 bases short, with 9 bases between. CDR3 size: 15 residues. Germline V lookup: CDR1 GTSNPN, CDR2 SVGIG (reference sequence). CDR3 loop: CAWSVKQFSNQPQHF. The CDR3 nucleotides read TGTGCCTGGAGTGTAAAACAATTTAGCAATCAGCCCCAGCATTTT.

A single count supports this clone. The chain uses TRBV4-1 and TRBJ1-1, with TRBD1 matching 10 bases. Germline CDR1 is MGHRA and CDR2 is YSYEKL. The length of the CDR3 is 18 residues. The ends lost 4 bases at V and 4 bases at J; junction bases unmatched: 15. The CDR3 DNA follows: TGCGCCAGCAGCCGCAAAGGACAGGGGGGCGTTGAGGGCACTGAAGCTTTCTTT. This codes for CASSRKGQGGVEGTEAFF.

The gene calls are TRBV24-1 and TRBJ2-7, with 7 positions matching TRBD2. CDR1 and CDR2 (germline): KGHDR, SFDVKD. V gave up 6 bases and J gave up 6 bases; unmatched junction bases: 13. CDR3 size: 15 residues. The CDR3 loop reads CATSRGTGGRGEQYF. The DNA for the CDR3 is TGTGCCACCAGTAGGGGAACGGGAGGAAGGGGCGAGCAGTACTTC.

The V and J genes are TRBV6-4 and TRBJ1-1; D unclear. Trimming cost V 5 bases and J 6 bases, with 7 bases left between them. This CDR3 has 11 residues. Germline V gene data show CDR1 as MRHNA and CDR2 as SNTAGT. CDR3 sequence: CASSFDPEAFF. DNA of the CDR3: TGTGCCAGCAGTTTTGACCCTGAAGCTTTCTTT.

CDR3 loop: CASSPGQAFNSPLHF. The CDR3 coding sequence is TGCGCCAGCAGCCCCGGACAGGCCTTTAATTCACCCCTCCACTTT. The chain carries TRBV4-1 and TRBJ1-6, with 7 bases fitting TRBD1. The CDR3 is made up of 15 amino acids. Germline CDR1 is MGHRA and CDR2 is YSYEKL. V shed 4 bases and J 6 bases; nucleotides not matched to a gene: 6.

The chain employs TRBV5-1 and TRBJ2-1; D is possibly TRBD1 (6 bases). Deletions cut 4 bases from V and 2 bases from J, with 13 bases between. This CDR3 has 15 amino acids. CDR1 is SGHRS, CDR2 YFSETQ, per germline. This CDR3 is CASSPPGTTYNEQFF. For the CDR3, the DNA is TGCGCCAGCAGCCCCCCCGGGACAACCTACAATGAGCAGTTCTTC. The entire variable domain, with the rest obtained from reference TRBV5-1 and TRBJ2-1, is as follows: KAGVTQTPRYLIKTRGQQVTLSCSPISGHRSVSWYQQTPGQGLQFLFEYFSETQRNKGNFPGRFSGRQFSNSRSEMNVSTLELGDSALYLCASSPPGTTYNEQFFGPGTRLTVL.

The chain has TRBV10-1 and TRBJ1-5, with D perhaps matching TRBD1 (6 bases). The CDR3 covers 16 residues. Germline CDR1 and CDR2: WNHNN and SYGVQD (reference sequence). V gave up 3 bases and J gave up 3 bases, with 15 bases separating them. CDR3 residues: CASSERGETFNQPQHF. CDR3 DNA sequence: TGCGCCAGCAGTGAAAGGGGGGAAACTTTCAATCAGCCCCAGCATTTT.